The clone carrying this T cell receptor beta chain was found many times. This entry belongs to a study of T cell repertoires in cytomegalovirus infection. TCRdb itself ran the reads through MiXCR, one entry per CDR3 protein. Altogether 500,000 to 600,000 distinct CDR3 sequences are present, approximately 16% being singletons, with the ten largest covering roughly a quarter. The CDR3 spans 12 residues. V shed 5 bases and J shed 4 bases, with 7 bases lying between them. Per the germline V gene, CDR1 is SEHNR and CDR2 is FQNEAQ (reference sequence). This receptor was identified in a human donor in good health (CMV status not recorded). Some clones in this sample may be carry-over from other donors' samples. The sample consisted of CD8+ T cells from PBMCs. This chain links TRBV7-9 with TRBJ2-3; D not certain. This CDR3 is CASSLRADTQYF. CDR3 DNA: TGTGCCAGCAGCCTTAGAGCAGATACGCAGTATTTT.